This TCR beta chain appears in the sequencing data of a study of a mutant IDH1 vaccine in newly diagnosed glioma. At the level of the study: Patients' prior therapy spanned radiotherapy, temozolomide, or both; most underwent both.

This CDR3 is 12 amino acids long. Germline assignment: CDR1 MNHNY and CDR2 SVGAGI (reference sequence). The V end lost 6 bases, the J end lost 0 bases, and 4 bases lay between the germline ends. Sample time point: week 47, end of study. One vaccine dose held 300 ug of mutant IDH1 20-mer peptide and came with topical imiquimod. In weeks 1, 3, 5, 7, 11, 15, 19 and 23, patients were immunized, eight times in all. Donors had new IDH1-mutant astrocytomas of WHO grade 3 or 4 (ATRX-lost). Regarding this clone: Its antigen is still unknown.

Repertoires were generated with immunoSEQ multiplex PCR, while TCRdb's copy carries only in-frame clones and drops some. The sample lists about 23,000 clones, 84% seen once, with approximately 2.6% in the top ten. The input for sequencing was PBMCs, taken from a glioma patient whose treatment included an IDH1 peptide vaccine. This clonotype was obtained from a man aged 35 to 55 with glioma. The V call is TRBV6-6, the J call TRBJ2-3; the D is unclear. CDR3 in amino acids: CASSSSTDTQYF. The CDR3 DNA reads TGTGCCAGCAGCTCTAGCACAGATACGCAGTATTTT.